Below are 18 T cell receptor beta chains sequenced from a single sample in a study of CD4 T cells in relation to SARS-CoV-2 and coronaviruses. Generated by immunoSEQ multiplex PCR, the TCRdb table keeps only in-frame clones and is missing some. The sample has just over 35,000 clones; about four fifths are singletons. These TCRs are of unknown antigen specificity. The specimen sequenced was naive CD4+ T cells from PBMCs, cultured in vitro. Subset denoted: naive CD4+ T cells isolated by negative enrichment. The receptor set was obtained from an adult with COVID-19.

The rearrangement uses TRBV3-1 (or the pseudogene TRBV3-2) and TRBJ1-2; D is uncertain. Trimming pared 5 bases from V and 8 bases from J, leaving 15 bases between. Per the germline V gene, CDR1 is LGHDT and CDR2 is YNNKEL (reference sequence). This CDR3 region has 13 residues. The CDR3 DNA reads TGTGCCAGCAGCGGGCAGCTCCTAGAGGGCTACACCTTC. Its protein product is CASSGQLLEGYTF.

The gene calls are TRBV7-2 and TRBJ1-2, with D unclear. CDR1 and CDR2 (germline): SGHTA, FQGNSA. The CDR3 runs to 15 residues. V lost 7 bases to trimming and J lost 6 bases, with 21 bases between them. CDR3 coding DNA: TGTGCCAGCACCTACGGGGAAACAGCTTTTGATGGCTACACCTTC. The encoded protein is CASTYGETAFDGYTF.

This chain uses TRBV7-9 with TRBJ1-1, with unresolved D. The CDR3 runs to 13 residues. Germline CDR1 is SEHNR and CDR2 is FQNEAQ (reference sequence). V lost 5 bases to trimming and J lost 0 bases, with 7 bases between them. CDR3: CASSLDMNTEAFF. CDR3 in DNA: TGTGCCAGCAGCCTAGACATGAACACTGAAGCTTTCTTT.

The genes are TRBV4-3 and TRBJ1-5; D remains unclear. There are 14 residues in the CDR3. The V end lost 4 bases, the J end lost 4 bases, and 11 bases lay between the germline ends. Germline V gene data show CDR1 as LGHNA and CDR2 as YSLEER. The CDR3 loop reads CASSPQIRNQPQHF. The CDR3 nucleotides are TGCGCCAGCAGCCCACAGATCAGGAATCAGCCCCAGCATTTT.

CDR3 coding DNA: TGTGCCAGCAGTGTGGACAGCCTCTCTGGGGCCAACGTCCTGACTTTC. Amino acid sequence: CASSVDSLSGANVLTF. The chain is built from TRBV2 and TRBJ2-6; possible D gene TRBD1, 6 bases. From germline, CDR1 is SNHLY and CDR2 FYNNEI. The CDR3 extends over 16 amino acids. The germline V and J ends were trimmed by 4 bases and 0 bases, with 10 bases remaining between them.

This clone was counted only a few times. V gene TRBV2 combines with J gene TRBJ1-2, with 7 positions matching TRBD1. With 6 bases clipped from V and 3 bases from J, the junction kept 4 bases outside the gene matches. The germline CDR1 and CDR2 sequences are SNHLY and FYNNEI. The CDR3 consists of 13 residues. CDR3 protein: CASSEQGHYGYTF. CDR3 DNA sequence: TGTGCCAGCAGCGAACAGGGGCACTATGGCTACACCTTC.

This CDR3 is CASSLTRTMSEQYF. CDR3 sequence (DNA): TGCGCCAGCAGCTTGACCCGGACAATGAGCGAGCAGTACTTC. This chain links TRBV5-1 with TRBJ2-7; D is perhaps TRBD1 (5 bases). V lost 1 base and J 6 bases, leaving 14 bases between the germline ends. Germline V CDR1 and CDR2: SGHRS, YFSETQ. This CDR3 spans 14 amino acids.

This clone is a singleton in its sample. The chain recombines TRBV28 with TRBJ2-4, with 9 nucleotides matching TRBD1. Germline CDR1 MDHEN, CDR2 SYDVKM. The CDR3 has 15 amino acids. Trimming removed 7 bases from V and 4 bases from J; junction bases left unmatched: 8. The chain's CDR3 is CASKMAGTGKNIQYF. The CDR3 nucleotides read TGTGCCAGCAAGATGGCCGGGACAGGGAAAAACATTCAGTACTTC.

This chain links TRBV7-2 with TRBJ2-1; 11 nucleotides match TRBD2. This CDR3 comprises 14 residues. J lost 8 bases, V lost 3 bases, and 3 bases had no gene match. Germline V gene sequence: CDR1 SGHTA, CDR2 FQGNSA. The CDR3 spells CASSFTSGSDEQFF. CDR3 DNA: TGTGCCAGCAGCTTTACTAGCGGGAGCGATGAGCAGTTCTTC.

The chain is built from TRBV27 and TRBJ2-2; 8 bases agree with TRBD2. From germline, CDR1 is MNHEY and CDR2 SMNVEV (reference sequence). J was trimmed by 0 bases and V by 5 bases; bases with no gene match: 8. The CDR3 is 17 residues long. Here the CDR3 DNA reads TGTGCCAGCAGTCCGTCTGGAGCGGGAGCGAACACCGGGGAGCTGTTTTTT. The encoded protein is CASSPSGAGANTGELFF.

In this sample, this clone turned up once. The rearrangement joins TRBV30 to TRBJ2-1; no definite D call. The V end was cut by 3 bases, the J end by 8 bases, with 11 bases between. Germline values: CDR1 GTSNPN, CDR2 SVGIG (reference sequence). The CDR3 is made up of 12 amino acids. The CDR3 protein is CAWSSTIYEQFF. CDR3 in DNA: TGTGCCTGGAGCTCCACTATCTATGAGCAGTTCTTC.

This chain uses TRBV28 with TRBJ1-2, with D uncertain. The CDR3 has 17 residues. Germline V CDR1 and CDR2: MDHEN, SYDVKM. V was trimmed by 4 bases and J by 3 bases, leaving 21 bases between them. The CDR3 DNA follows: TGTGCCAGCAGTTCCTACCCCGGGTCCCTCAGCGACTATGGCTACACCTTC. This translates into CASSSYPGSLSDYGYTF.

CDR3 region: CASSKNSGSADTQYF. As DNA, the CDR3 is TGCGCCAGCAGTAAGAATAGCGGGAGCGCCGATACGCAGTATTTT. This rearrangement joins TRBV10-2 to TRBJ2-3, with 9 bases matching TRBD2. The CDR3 totals 15 residues. Germline V gene data show CDR1 as WSHSY and CDR2 as SAAADI. Unmatched junction bases numbered 9, after V lost 5 bases and J lost 6 bases.

This chain connects TRBV11-2 to TRBJ1-2; D gene ambiguous. The V and J ends lost 0 bases and 4 bases respectively, with 9 bases between them. The V gene's germline CDR1 is SGHAT and CDR2 FQNNGV. The CDR3 consists of 14 residues. CDR3 amino acids: CASSLDGTVYGYTF. CDR3 nucleotide sequence: TGTGCCAGCAGCTTAGACGGAACAGTCTATGGCTACACCTTC.

The chain joins TRBV7-9 to TRBJ2-1, with D possibly called TRBD1 or TRBD2 (5 bases each). This CDR3 spans 14 amino acids. Germline V gene data show CDR1 as SEHNR and CDR2 as FQNEAQ (reference sequence). V shed 5 bases and J shed 9 bases, with 17 bases lying between them. The CDR3 DNA sequence: TGTGCCAGCAGCGGTAGAACCGGGACCCCTGAGCAGTTCTTC. Amino acids: CASSGRTGTPEQFF.

In its sample, this clone was seen once. The chain employs TRBV27 and TRBJ2-1; 7 bases match TRBD1. In germline, CDR1 is MNHEY, CDR2 SMNVEV (reference sequence). After removal of 2 bases from V and 4 bases from J, the junction contained 14 bases not matched to a gene. The CDR3 is 18 amino acids. CDR3 in DNA: TGTGCCAGCAGTTTAAAGCCCTACTCCGGGACAGTATACAATGAGCAGTTCTTC. Its translation is CASSLKPYSGTVYNEQFF.

The rearrangement joins TRBV6-5 to TRBJ1-6, with a weak D call TRBD1 (6 bases). Germline loops: CDR1 MNHEY, CDR2 SVGAGI. The CDR3 length is 14 residues. The V end was cut by 8 bases, the J end by 6 bases, with 14 bases between. CDR3 DNA: TGTGCCAGCGGAAGGACAGTCCGTAATTCACCCCTCCACTTT. Translating it yields CASGRTVRNSPLHF.

This rearrangement joins TRBV5-1 to TRBJ2-7; a possible D gene is TRBD1 (5 bases). The CDR3 is 14 amino acids. Looked up from germline, CDR1 is SGHRS and CDR2 is YFSETQ. V shed 2 bases and J shed 4 bases, with 13 bases lying between them. The CDR3 bases are TGCGCCAGCAGCTTCCGTCAGGGTTCGTACGAGCAGTACTTC. It yields the protein CASSFRQGSYEQYF.